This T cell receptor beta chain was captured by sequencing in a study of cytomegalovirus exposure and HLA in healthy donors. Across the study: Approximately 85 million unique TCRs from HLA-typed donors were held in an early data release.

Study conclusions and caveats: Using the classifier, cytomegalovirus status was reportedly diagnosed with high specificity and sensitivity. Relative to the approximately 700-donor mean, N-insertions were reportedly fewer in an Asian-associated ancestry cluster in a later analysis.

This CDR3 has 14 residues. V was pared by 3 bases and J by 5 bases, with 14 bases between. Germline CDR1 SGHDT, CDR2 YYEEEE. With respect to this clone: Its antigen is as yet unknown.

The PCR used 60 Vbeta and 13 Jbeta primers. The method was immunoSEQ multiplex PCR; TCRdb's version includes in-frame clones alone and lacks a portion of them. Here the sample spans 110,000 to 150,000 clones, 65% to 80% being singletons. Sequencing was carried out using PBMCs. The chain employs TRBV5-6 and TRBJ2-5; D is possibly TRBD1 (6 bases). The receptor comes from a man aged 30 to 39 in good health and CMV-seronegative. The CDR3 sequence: CASSSTGPGETQYF. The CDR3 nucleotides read TGTGCCAGCAGCTCAACAGGGCCCGGGGAGACCCAGTACTTC. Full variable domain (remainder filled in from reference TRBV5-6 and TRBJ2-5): DAGVTQSPTHLIKTRGQQVTLRCSPKSGHDTVSWYQQALGQGPQFIFQYYEEEERQRGNFPDRFSGHQFPNYSSELNVNALLLGDSALYLCASSSTGPGETQYFGPGTRLLVL.